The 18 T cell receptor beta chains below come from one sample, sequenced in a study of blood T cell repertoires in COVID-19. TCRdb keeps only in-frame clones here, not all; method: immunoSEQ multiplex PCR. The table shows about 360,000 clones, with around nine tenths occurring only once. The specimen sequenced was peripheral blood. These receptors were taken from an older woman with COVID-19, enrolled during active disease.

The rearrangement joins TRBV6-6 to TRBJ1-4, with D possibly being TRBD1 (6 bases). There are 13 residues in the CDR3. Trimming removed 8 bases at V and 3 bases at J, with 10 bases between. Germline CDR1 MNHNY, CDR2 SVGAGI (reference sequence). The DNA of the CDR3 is TGTGCCAGCGGCACAGGGCCTAATGAAAAACTGTTTTTT. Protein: CASGTGPNEKLFF.

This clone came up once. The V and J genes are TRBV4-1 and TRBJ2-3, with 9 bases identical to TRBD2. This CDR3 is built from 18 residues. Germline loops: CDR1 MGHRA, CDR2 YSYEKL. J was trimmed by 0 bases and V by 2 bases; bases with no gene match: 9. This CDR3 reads CASSQTASGATSTDTQYF. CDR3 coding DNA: TGCGCCAGCAGCCAAACTGCTAGCGGGGCGACTAGCACAGATACGCAGTATTTT.

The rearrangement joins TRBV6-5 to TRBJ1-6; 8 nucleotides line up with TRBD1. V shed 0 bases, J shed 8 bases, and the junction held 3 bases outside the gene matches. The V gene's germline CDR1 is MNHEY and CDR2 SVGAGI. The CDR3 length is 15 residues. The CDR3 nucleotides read TGTGCCAGCAGTTACTCGGACAGGGCTCATTCACCCCTCCACTTT. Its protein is CASSYSDRAHSPLHF.

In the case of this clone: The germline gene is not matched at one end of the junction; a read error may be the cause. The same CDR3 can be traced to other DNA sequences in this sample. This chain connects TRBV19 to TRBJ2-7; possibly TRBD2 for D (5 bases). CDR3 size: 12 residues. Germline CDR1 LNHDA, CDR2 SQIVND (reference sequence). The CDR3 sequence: CASTNSGYEQYF. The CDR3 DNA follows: TGTGCCAGTACTAACAGCGGCTACGAGCAGTACTTT.

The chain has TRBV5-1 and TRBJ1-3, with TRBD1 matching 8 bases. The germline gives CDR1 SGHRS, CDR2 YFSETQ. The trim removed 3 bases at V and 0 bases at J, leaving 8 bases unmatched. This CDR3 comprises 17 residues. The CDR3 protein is CASSSTQGAYSGNTIYF. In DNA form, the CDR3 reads TGCGCCAGCAGCTCCACGCAGGGGGCCTACTCTGGAAACACCATATATTTT.

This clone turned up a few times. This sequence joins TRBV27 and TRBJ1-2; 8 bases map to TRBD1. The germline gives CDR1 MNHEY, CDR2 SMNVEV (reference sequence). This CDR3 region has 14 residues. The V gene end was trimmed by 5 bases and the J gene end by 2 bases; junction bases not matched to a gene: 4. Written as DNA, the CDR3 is TGTGCCAGCAGTCCGGACAGGGCGAACTATGGCTACACCTTC. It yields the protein CASSPDRANYGYTF.

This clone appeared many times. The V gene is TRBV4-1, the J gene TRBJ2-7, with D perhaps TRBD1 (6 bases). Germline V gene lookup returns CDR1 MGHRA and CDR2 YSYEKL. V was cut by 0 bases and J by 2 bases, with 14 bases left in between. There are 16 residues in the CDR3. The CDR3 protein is CASSQEGARGPYEQYF. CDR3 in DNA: TGCGCCAGCAGCCAAGAGGGGGCCAGGGGTCCCTACGAGCAGTACTTC.

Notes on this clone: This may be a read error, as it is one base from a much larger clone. In DNA, the CDR3 is TGTGCCAGCAGCGGAGGGCAGAACACTGAAGCTTTCTTT. This sequence encodes CASSGGQNTEAFF. This chain connects TRBV7-3 to TRBJ1-1; D gene ambiguous. The CDR3 sequence is 13 residues long. Germline CDR1 reads SGHTA; CDR2 reads FQGTGA. V was shortened by 5 bases and J by 1 base, with 8 bases between the two germline ends.

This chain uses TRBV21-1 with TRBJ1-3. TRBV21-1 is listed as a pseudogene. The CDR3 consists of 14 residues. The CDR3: CASTVGGSGNTIYF. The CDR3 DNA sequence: TGTGCCAGCACGGTCGGCGGCTCTGGAAACACCATATATTTT.

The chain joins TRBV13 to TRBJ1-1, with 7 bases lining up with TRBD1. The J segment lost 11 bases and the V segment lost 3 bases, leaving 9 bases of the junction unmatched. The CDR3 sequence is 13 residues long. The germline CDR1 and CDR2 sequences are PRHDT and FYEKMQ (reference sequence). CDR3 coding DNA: TGTGCCAGCAGCTTGGACAGCAGGGGGGAGGCTTTCTTT. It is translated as CASSLDSRGEAFF.

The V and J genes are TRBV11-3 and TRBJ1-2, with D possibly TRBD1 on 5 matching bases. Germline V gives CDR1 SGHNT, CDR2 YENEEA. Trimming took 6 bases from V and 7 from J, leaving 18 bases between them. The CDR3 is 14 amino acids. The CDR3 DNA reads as TGTGCCAGCAGGCCGGGGGGACGAGAAGGTGGCTACACCTTC. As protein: CASRPGGREGGYTF.

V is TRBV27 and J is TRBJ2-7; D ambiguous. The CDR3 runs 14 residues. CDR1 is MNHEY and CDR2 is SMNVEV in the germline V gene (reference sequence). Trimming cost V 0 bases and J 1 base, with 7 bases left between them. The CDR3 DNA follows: TGTGCCAGCAGTTTATCCGACGGGTCCTACGAGCAGTACTTC. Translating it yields CASSLSDGSYEQYF.

DNA for the CDR3: TGTGCTAGTGGTTTGCAGGGGGCGTCTGGCTACACCTTC. As protein: CASGLQGASGYTF. The chain links TRBV12-5 to TRBJ1-2; 8 bases fit TRBD1. V was clipped by 2 bases and J by 7 bases; unmatched bases: 3. This CDR3 has 13 residues. Germline CDR1 reads LGHNT; CDR2 reads FRNRAP.

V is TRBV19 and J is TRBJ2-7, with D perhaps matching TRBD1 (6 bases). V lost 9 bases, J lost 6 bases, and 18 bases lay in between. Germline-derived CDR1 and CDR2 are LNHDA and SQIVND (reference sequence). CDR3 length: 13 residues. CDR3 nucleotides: TGTGCCAGCCAACCAGGGTGGGGGCTCGAGCAGTACTTC. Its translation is CASQPGWGLEQYF.

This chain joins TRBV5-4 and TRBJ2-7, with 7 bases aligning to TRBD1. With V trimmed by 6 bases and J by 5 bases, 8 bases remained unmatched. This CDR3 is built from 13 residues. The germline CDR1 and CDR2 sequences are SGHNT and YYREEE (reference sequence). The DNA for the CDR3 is TGTGCCAGCACCATACAGGGGACCCACGAGCAGTACTTC. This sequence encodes CASTIQGTHEQYF.

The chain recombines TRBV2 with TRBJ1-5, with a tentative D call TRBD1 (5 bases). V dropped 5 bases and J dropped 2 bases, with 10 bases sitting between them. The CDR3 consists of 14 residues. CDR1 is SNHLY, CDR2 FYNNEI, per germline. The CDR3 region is CASSTRVGNQPQHF. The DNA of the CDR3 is TGTGCCAGCAGTACCAGGGTAGGCAATCAGCCCCAGCATTTT.

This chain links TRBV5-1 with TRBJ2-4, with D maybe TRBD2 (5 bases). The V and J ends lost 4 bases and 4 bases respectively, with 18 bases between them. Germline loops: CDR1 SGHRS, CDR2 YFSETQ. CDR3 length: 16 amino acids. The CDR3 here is CASSPSAERPKNIQYF. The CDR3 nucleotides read TGCGCCAGCAGCCCCTCTGCTGAGCGGCCGAAAAACATTCAGTACTTC.

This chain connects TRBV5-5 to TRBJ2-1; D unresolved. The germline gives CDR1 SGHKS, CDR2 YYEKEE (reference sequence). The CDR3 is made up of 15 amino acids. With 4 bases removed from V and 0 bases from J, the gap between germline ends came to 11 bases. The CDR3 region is CASSPRVNSYNEQFF. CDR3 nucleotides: TGTGCCAGCAGCCCACGGGTCAACTCCTACAATGAGCAGTTCTTC.